The clone carrying this TCR beta chain has just a few counts. These data belong to a study of early T cells in non-severe SARS-CoV-2 infection. Study as a whole: Unpaired chains resulted from sequencing bulk RNA of unsorted whole blood.

The V end was cut by 4 bases, the J end by 1 base, with 11 bases between. The CDR3 loop spans 14 amino acids. In germline, CDR1 is LNHDA, CDR2 SQIVND (reference sequence). Individual cDNA molecules received unique molecular identifiers during library preparation. TCRdb passed the 5' RACE reads through MiXCR, listing each CDR3 protein once. Altogether tens of thousands of distinct CDR3 sequences are present, roughly an eighth being singletons, with the ten largest covering 3.9%. The J gene is TRBJ2-7, the V gene TRBV19; D is possibly TRBD1 (5 bases). The TCR was taken from an adult who was a healthcare worker with PCR-confirmed SARS-CoV-2 infection or an uninfected control (not recorded which). The specimen sequenced was whole blood. The CDR3 spells CASSNLRVSYEQYF. The CDR3 DNA is TGTGCCAGTAGTAATCTCAGGGTGTCCTACGAGCAGTACTTC.